Below, 22 T cell receptor beta chains from the same sample are listed, as sequenced in a study of Tregs in tolerant kidney transplant recipients (dated by TCRdb to the late 2010s). Library construction relied on the immunoSEQ multiplex PCR assay. TCRdb obtained this table from immuneACCESS and retained in-frame rearrangements with V and J assigned. These tables miss some clones; where compared with another copy, unresolved V genes account for less than half of the shortfall, and the remainder is unexplained. In this sample the table shows some 1,500 clones, approximately 40% of which occur a single time. Together, the top ten hold less than 30% of the sample. No antigens are known for them. Source material: Tregs from blood grown in culture. The receptors were gathered from a human donor in good health.

The chain combines TRBV5-5 with TRBJ2-3, with D hard to call. The CDR3 is 12 amino acids. Germline V lookup: CDR1 SGHKS, CDR2 YYEKEE (reference sequence). V shed 4 bases and J shed 6 bases, with 9 bases lying between them. CDR3 loop: CASSLDGDTQYF. In nucleotides, the CDR3 is TGTGCCAGCAGCCTTGACGGGGATACGCAGTATTTT.

This clone is large in the sample. The rearrangement links TRBV5-4 to TRBJ2-7; tentatively, D is TRBD2 (6 bases). V lost 4 bases, J lost 3 bases, and 23 bases lay in between. The CDR3 spans 17 residues. The germline V gene has CDR1 SGHNT and CDR2 YYREEE (reference sequence). This CDR3 reads CASSQSPGLHLGYEQYF. The CDR3 DNA sequence: TGTGCCAGCAGCCAAAGTCCGGGACTGCACTTGGGCTACGAGCAGTACTTC.

This chain joins TRBV29-1 and TRBJ2-3; 15 nucleotides align to TRBD2. Germline V gene sequence: CDR1 SQVTM, CDR2 ANQGSEA. V lost 7 bases to trimming and J lost 2 bases; unmatched junction nucleotides: 10. This CDR3 comprises 17 residues. The CDR3 reads CSALLRTSGRATDTQYF. As DNA, the CDR3 is TGCAGCGCTCTACTTCGGACTAGCGGGAGGGCCACAGATACGCAGTATTTT.

The chain couples TRBV7-3 to TRBJ2-3; tentative D call: TRBD1 (5 bases). V lost 5 bases to trimming and J lost 1 base, with 10 bases between them. This CDR3 is built from 14 residues. Germline V gene sequence: CDR1 SGHTA, CDR2 FQGTGA. The CDR3 region has the DNA TGTGCCAGCAGCCCAGGGCGTGGCACAGATACGCAGTATTTT. It codes for CASSPGRGTDTQYF.

This clone was detected only a few times. The chain joins TRBV7-1 to TRBJ1-2; D ambiguous. TRBV7-1 is an open reading frame whose function is uncertain. Trimming removed 6 bases from V and 4 bases from J, with 18 bases in between. The CDR3 is made up of 15 amino acids. The DNA for the CDR3 is TGTGCCAGCAGTCGGATCCGTGGGCTTGGCTATGGCTACACCTTC. Translation: CASSRIRGLGYGYTF.

CDR3 loop: CASSHGVGDEQYF. As DNA, the CDR3 is TGTGCCAGCAGCCATGGTGTCGGGGATGAACAGTACTTC. This chain connects TRBV4-2 to TRBJ2-4; possibly TRBD2 for D (5 bases). V was cut by 3 bases and J by 13 bases, with 16 bases left in between. This CDR3 spans 13 amino acids. Per germline, CDR1 LGHNA and CDR2 YNFKEQ.

In this sample, this clone turned up a few times. The DNA of the CDR3 is TGTGCCAGCAGCGCCTCCCCTACTAGCAGGGCCGGGGAGCTGTTTTTT. Its translation: CASSASPTSRAGELFF. The chain couples TRBV9 to TRBJ2-2; possible D gene TRBD2, 6 bases. CDR3 length: 16 amino acids. In germline, CDR1 is SGDLS, CDR2 YYNGEE. V gave up 3 bases and J gave up 6 bases, with 18 bases separating them.

Sample share makes this clone medium-sized (0.01 to 0.1%). This chain links TRBV4-1 with TRBJ1-2, with 9 bases lining up with TRBD1. Losses at the gene ends were 4 bases for V and 4 bases for J; bases not matched to a gene: 4. CDR1 is MGHRA, CDR2 YSYEKL, per germline. This CDR3 is 14 amino acids long. As DNA, the CDR3 is TGCGCCAGCAGCCTCGGACAGGGGTTCTATGGCTACACCTTC. This sequence encodes CASSLGQGFYGYTF.

The chain links TRBV5-4 to TRBJ2-5; D tentatively fits TRBD1 or TRBD2 (5 bases each). Trimming took off 5 bases at V and 7 bases at J, with 18 bases between the two ends. The CDR3 contains 14 residues. Germline loops: CDR1 SGHNT, CDR2 YYREEE (reference sequence). In nucleotides, the CDR3 is TGTGCCAGCAGTCGAGGGACGGGTGGAGGGACCCAGTACTTC. Translating it yields CASSRGTGGGTQYF.

This clone appeared a single time. The CDR3 DNA is TGTGCCAGCAGCTTCGGGACAGTTAATTCACCCCTCCACTTT. Amino acid sequence: CASSFGTVNSPLHF. The J gene is TRBJ1-6, the V gene TRBV11-1, with 7 positions matching TRBD1. This CDR3 spans 14 amino acids. With 3 bases clipped from V and 6 bases from J, the junction kept 2 bases outside the gene matches. CDR1 SGHAT and CDR2 FQDESV come from the germline V gene (reference sequence). Together with reference TRBV11-1 and TRBJ1-6, the CDR3 gives the full variable domain: EAEVAQSPRYKITEKSQAVAFWCDPISGHATLYWYRQILGQGPELLVQFQDESVVDDSQLPKDRFSAERLKGVDSTLKIQPAELGDSAMYLCASSFGTVNSPLHFGNGTRLTVT.

By share, this clone counts as large. The chain combines TRBV15 with TRBJ2-3; D is uncertain. CDR3 length: 12 amino acids. V lost 8 bases to trimming and J lost 7 bases, with 13 bases between them. The germline V gene has CDR1 LNHNV and CDR2 YYDKDF (reference sequence). The CDR3 DNA sequence: TGTGCCACCCCAGGCGCACCAAATACGCAGTATTTT. Translation: CATPGAPNTQYF.

This clone is deemed medium-sized (0.01 to 0.1%). This chain links TRBV28 with TRBJ2-7; 8 bases fit TRBD2. CDR3 length: 14 amino acids. Per germline, CDR1 MDHEN and CDR2 SYDVKM. J was trimmed by 6 bases and V by 4 bases; bases with no gene match: 8. CDR3 DNA sequence: TGTGCCAGCAGTTGGTTCGGGGGGGCCGCCGAGCAGTACTTC. It specifies CASSWFGGAAEQYF.

A word on this clone: Relative to the germline gene, one junction end is altered; a read error may explain this. The chain uses TRBV27 and TRBJ1-2; 12 bases agree with TRBD1. CDR1 is MNHEY, CDR2 SMNVEV, per germline (reference sequence). The CDR3 contains 14 residues. CDR3 amino acids: CATSDPGQGAGYTF. The CDR3 nucleotides are TGTGCCACCAGTGATCCGGGACAGGGGGCAGGCTACACCTTC.

This chain links TRBV30 with TRBJ2-5, with D maybe TRBD1 (5 bases). The CDR3 runs 14 residues. Germline CDR1 is GTSNPN and CDR2 is SVGIG (reference sequence). Between the trimmed V and J ends, which lost 0 bases and 2 bases, there was a span of 10 bases. The CDR3 nucleotides read TGTGCCTGGAGTGTACAGGCAATTCAAGAGACCCAGTACTTC. The encoded protein is CAWSVQAIQETQYF.

By frequency in the sample, this clone is medium-sized (0.01 to 0.1%). The chain carries TRBV5-4 and TRBJ1-3; D not resolved. Germline V lookup: CDR1 SGHNT, CDR2 YYREEE (reference sequence). This CDR3 has 14 amino acids. V was clipped by 3 bases and J by 4 bases, with 11 bases between them. For the CDR3, the DNA is TGTGCCAGCAGCTCCTTGGACCAGGGAAACACCATATATTTT. Its protein is CASSSLDQGNTIYF.

The chain combines TRBV19 with TRBJ1-6, with 9 bases fitting TRBD1. The CDR3 is 13 amino acids. The ends lost 7 bases at V and 9 bases at J; junction bases unmatched: 4. CDR1 and CDR2 (germline): LNHDA, SQIVND (reference sequence). DNA of the CDR3: TGTGCCAGTAAGGGACAGGGTGGTTCACCCCTCCACTTT. This translates into CASKGQGGSPLHF.

CDR3 sequence (DNA): TGTGCCAGCTCACCACCGAACACAGATACGCAGTATTTT. Translated, it gives CASSPPNTDTQYF. V usage is TRBV18 and J usage is TRBJ2-3; D call uncertain. Looked up from germline, CDR1 is KGHSH and CDR2 is LQKENI. This CDR3 comprises 13 residues. V lost 0 bases to trimming and J lost 2 bases, with 3 bases between them.

V usage is TRBV5-1 and J usage is TRBJ2-3; weak D call: TRBD2 (6 bases). Germline CDR1 SGHRS, CDR2 YFSETQ. The CDR3 runs 15 residues. The V gene lost 1 base and the J gene lost 2 bases, with 11 bases spanning the gap. CDR3 nucleotide sequence: TGCGCCAGCAGCTTGTCGCCTAGCGTCACAGATACGCAGTATTTT. It encodes CASSLSPSVTDTQYF.

The J gene is TRBJ2-2, the V gene TRBV5-1, with TRBD2 matching 8 bases. Looked up from germline, CDR1 is SGHRS and CDR2 is YFSETQ. With 6 bases clipped from V and 5 bases from J, the junction kept 6 bases outside the gene matches. The CDR3 contains 14 residues. In DNA form, the CDR3 reads TGCGCCAGCAAGAGCGGGGGAACTACCGGGGAGCTGTTTTTT. Encoded protein: CASKSGGTTGELFF.

This chain links TRBV7-9 with TRBJ2-5; TRBD2 is a possible D gene (5 bases). Trimming pared 4 bases from V and 4 bases from J, leaving 16 bases between. In germline, CDR1 is SEHNR, CDR2 FQNEAQ (reference sequence). This CDR3 is built from 15 residues. The chain's CDR3 is CASSYGRRIGETQYF. In DNA form, the CDR3 reads TGTGCCAGCAGCTACGGGCGGAGGATCGGAGAGACCCAGTACTTC.

Note on this clone: Since a far larger clone is one base different, this is likely a read error. The chain uses TRBV7-6 and TRBJ2-7, with D tentatively TRBD1 (5 bases). This CDR3 is 15 amino acids long. The germline CDR1 and CDR2 sequences are SGHVS and FNYEAQ. DNA of the CDR3: TGTGCCAGCAGCTCCCAGGGCGTGGATAATTCACCCCTCCACTTC. Its protein is CASSSQGVDNSPLHF.

The table lists this clone with a few counts. Here the CDR3 reads CASSATAGLAGRGDTQYF. CDR3 bases: TGTGCCAGCAGCGCCACCGCCGGGCTAGCGGGGCGTGGTGATACGCAGTATTTT. The V call is TRBV9, the J call TRBJ2-3; 9 nucleotides line up with TRBD2. CDR3 length: 18 residues. J lost 6 bases, V lost 3 bases, and 17 bases had no gene match. CDR1 and CDR2 from the germline V gene are SGDLS and YYNGEE.